The source of this T cell receptor beta chain is a study of T cell responses to AZD1222 COVID-19 vaccine. Libraries were prepared by immunoSEQ multiplex PCR; TCRdb keeps only in-frame clonotypes and omits some of them. This table has 130,000 or so clones, about 93% appearing once. As regards this clone: No antigen is known for it.

Notes on the study in general: Baseline seropositives among AZD1222 recipients totaled only five to seven. Nearly half of spike-specific TCRs reportedly go after variant regions that carry no mutations. Repertoires were sampled only after the peak T cell response.

Germline loops: CDR1 DFQATT, CDR2 SNEGSKA (reference sequence). CDR3 size: 13 residues. Trimming at V came to 3 bases and at J to 11 bases, leaving 9 bases not matched to a gene. The chain uses TRBV20-1 and TRBJ2-3, with TRBD2 identical over 9 bases. The input for sequencing was peripheral blood, taken on day 0 of AZD1222 vaccination. The receptor was isolated from an adult in good health. The CDR3 loop is CSASMYAGGEQYF. CDR3 nucleotide sequence: TGCAGTGCTAGTATGTATGCGGGAGGGGAGCAGTATTTT.